The 10 T cell receptor beta chains presented below share a single source sample, sequenced in a study of CD8+CD57+ T cells in acquired aplastic anemia. Using genomic DNA as the template, TCR beta VDJ and CDR3 profiling was carried out. TCRdb redid the calling of the reads with MiXCR, one entry per CDR3 protein. The sample includes about 240,000 distinct CDR3 sequences, around 45% of them seen just once. It was patients with CD8+CD57+ cell expansion by flow cytometry who were chosen for sequencing. Sequenced material: sorted CD4+, CD8+, or CD8+CD57+ T cells (not recorded which) from PBMCs. These receptors were obtained from a human donor with aplastic anemia.

V and J are TRBV6-6 and TRBJ2-7; D is possibly TRBD1 (5 bases). This CDR3 contains 18 residues. Trimming took off 2 bases at V and 5 bases at J, with 25 bases between the two ends. Germline CDR1 reads MNHNY; CDR2 reads SVGAGI (reference sequence). In DNA, the CDR3 is TGTGCCAGCAGTTACCGACGTTTTGAGGATCAGGGCTTCCACGAGCAGTACTTC. Translation: CASSYRRFEDQGFHEQYF.

This clonotype was seen at least ten times. The gene calls are TRBV20-1 and TRBJ2-7; 10 bases agree with TRBD2. The germline gives CDR1 DFQATT, CDR2 SNEGSKA (reference sequence). The length of the CDR3 is 14 residues. The ends lost 3 bases at V and 6 bases at J; junction bases unmatched: 8. The CDR3 DNA reads as TGCAGTGCTAGCCCGGGACTAGCGAGAGGCGAGCAGTACTTC. Its translation is CSASPGLARGEQYF.

This clonotype showed up just once. The chain employs TRBV7-2 and TRBJ1-6; D ambiguous. Germline-derived CDR1 and CDR2 are SGHTA and FQGNSA. Trimming shortened V by 3 bases and J by 5 bases, and 11 bases separated the two germline ends. CDR3 length: 15 amino acids. In DNA form, the CDR3 reads TGTGCCAGCAGCTTGGGCGACGGAAATAATTCACCCCTCCACTTT. Its protein is CASSLGDGNNSPLHF.

In its sample, this clonotype was seen many times. The chain uses TRBV6-5 and TRBJ1-1; 7 bases are a match to TRBD1. V was pared by 2 bases and J by 3 bases, with 3 bases of the junction left unmatched. CDR3 size: 14 residues. Germline V CDR1 and CDR2: MNHEY, SVGAGI. CDR3 region: CASSYGQGDTEAFF. In DNA form, the CDR3 reads TGTGCCAGCAGTTACGGGCAGGGGGACACTGAAGCTTTCTTT.

The genes are TRBV19 and TRBJ2-3; no clear D gene. V lost 6 bases and J lost 5, with 18 bases in between. This CDR3 spans 15 amino acids. In germline, CDR1 is LNHDA, CDR2 SQIVND (reference sequence). CDR3 in DNA: TGTGCCAGTAGGACCTTATTCGGCCTTGAAGATACGCAGTATTTT. It codes for CASRTLFGLEDTQYF.

This clonotype came up a few times. Germline and junction disagree at one end, which may indicate a read error. J is TRBJ2-7 and V is TRBV7-8; TRBD1 aligns across 7 bases. Germline V lookup: CDR1 SGHVS, CDR2 FQNEAQ. The CDR3 has 15 residues. This CDR3 is CASRTPGTATYERHF. CDR3 DNA: TGTGCCAGCAGGACACCAGGGACAGCAACCTACGAGCGGCACTTC.

This clonotype was seen only once. The chain combines TRBV18 with TRBJ2-3, with D possibly being TRBD1 or TRBD2 (5 bases each). The germline V gene has CDR1 KGHSH and CDR2 LQKENI. CDR3 length: 12 amino acids. Trimming shortened V by 2 bases and J by 8 bases, and 8 bases separated the two germline ends. The CDR3 loop reads CASSPGDGTQYF. The CDR3 nucleotides are TGTGCCAGCTCACCAGGGGACGGTACGCAGTATTTT.

V gene TRBV25-1 combines with J gene TRBJ2-6, with D perhaps TRBD2 (6 bases). Germline values: CDR1 MGHDK, CDR2 SYGVNS. Deletions cut 2 bases from V and 0 bases from J, with 11 bases between. This CDR3 spans 17 amino acids. For the CDR3, the DNA is TGTGCCAGCAGTGAAGGAGGGTTGGGCTCTGGGGCCAACGTCCTGACTTTC. This gives the protein CASSEGGLGSGANVLTF.

CDR3 sequence reads: CASSPGQFPDTQYF. CDR3 bases: TGTGCCAGCAGTCCTGGACAGTTCCCGGATACGCAGTATTTT. The rearrangement joins TRBV12-3 or TRBV12-4 to TRBJ2-3; D possibly corresponds to TRBD1 (6 bases). Trimming removed 5 bases from V and 6 bases from J, with 15 bases in between. The CDR3 is 14 amino acids.

The chain employs TRBV20-1 and TRBJ2-7; 14 nucleotides agree with TRBD2. J lost 5 bases, V lost 0 bases, and 12 bases had no gene match. Looked up from germline, CDR1 is DFQATT and CDR2 is SNEGSKA (reference sequence). The CDR3 is 18 residues long. DNA of the CDR3: TGCAGTGCTAGAGACCCCTCGACTAGCGGGAGGGCCTTTAACGAGCAGTACTTC. Its protein is CSARDPSTSGRAFNEQYF.